The next 2 T cell receptor beta chains were all read from a single sample in a study of T cell responses to AZD1222 COVID-19 vaccine. Profiling relied on immunoSEQ multiplex PCR, and the TCRdb table lists in-frame clones only, not all of them. This table holds under 150,000 clones, more than 85% found once. The material sequenced was peripheral blood, taken 28 days after the second AZD1222 dose. The receptors originated from an adult who received the AZD1222 COVID-19 vaccine.

This clone was recorded only once. V usage is TRBV5-1 and J usage is TRBJ2-3; 10 bases line up with TRBD2. The CDR3 totals 17 residues. Trimming cost V 7 bases and J 0 bases; bases outside gene matches: 11. Per germline, CDR1 SGHRS and CDR2 YFSETQ. Written as DNA, the CDR3 is TGCGCCAGCGTAGGACTAGCGGAGGGGACTAGCACAGATACGCAGTATTTT. Translated: CASVGLAEGTSTDTQYF.

This rearrangement joins TRBV9 to TRBJ1-2, with D possibly TRBD1 on 6 matching bases. Trimming cost V 4 bases and J 0 bases, with 16 bases left between them. CDR3 size: 16 residues. Germline loops: CDR1 SGDLS, CDR2 YYNGEE. The chain's CDR3 is CASSPQGGKANYGYTF. The CDR3 region has the DNA TGTGCCAGCAGCCCTCAAGGGGGGAAGGCTAACTATGGCTACACCTTC.